The sequence of this T cell receptor beta chain was determined in a study of blood T cell repertoires in COVID-19 (dated by TCRdb to the early 2020s). Some background on the complete study: The collaborator samples originated in the United States, Italy and Spain and spanned the acute and convalescent phases of COVID-19. The material from the prospective study consisted of cDNA or gDNA derived from T cells, B-cell-depleted T cells, or PBMCs. Subjects who had been exposed to COVID-19, were actively infected with it, or had recovered from it provided the deeply sampled blood TCRbeta repertoires that made up the dataset. The repertoires were made available in a free public database intended to serve as a resource for research on the immune response to SARS-CoV-2. The samples were drawn from two sources: the first 160 participants of the ongoing ImmuneRACE study, and fewer than 1,500 subjects contributed by 6 global collaborators. Sample metadata almost always included a de-identified subject ID, COVID-19 status, age in years and sex. Where available, HLA class I and class II types were obtained from metadata supplied by the sample provider rather than from assay-based typing.

Points on this clone: There is no known antigen for this receptor. Per-base qualities were not stored, and no clone one base away is much larger.

Enrolling through a virtual design, the prospective study's participants ranged in age from roughly 18 to 90 years and lived across some 23 United States geographic areas. To assign participants to cohorts, the prospective study relied on clinical history that participants themselves reported in a screening survey and a study questionnaire. Recovered participants in ImmuneRACE Cohort 3 were defined by two consecutive negative NP/OP PCR tests, clearance by a healthcare professional, or resolution of symptoms. In the prospective study, whole blood, serum and a nasopharyngeal or oropharyngeal swab were collected from each participant by mobile phlebotomists. Over a roughly 2-month period, participants in the prospective study had the option of providing additional blood draws and questionnaires. Prospective study blood samples were shipped either frozen or at room temperature before DNA extraction.

Germline trimming: 5 bases from V, 7 bases from J; junction bases outside gene matches: 11. The CDR3 runs 15 residues from the cysteine to the phenylalanine. Just CDR3 DNA is preserved here, 45 bases in frame from base 1. The germline V gene encodes CDR1 SGHTS and CDR2 YDEGEE. Summary of the overall study and its limitations: The quantity of clinical and demographic metadata differed by source and by participant and was supplied without curation.

TCRbeta CDR3 regions were amplified from genomic DNA by means of the immunoSEQ Assay, a bias-controlled multiplex PCR. Per the source publication's procedure: Nucleated cell counts per sample were estimated from amplification of reference gene primers within the assay. Sequence reads were collapsed and filtered to measure the absolute abundance of every unique TCRbeta CDR3 rearrangement. For each sample, productive Simpson clonality was calculated as the square root of Simpson's diversity index over productive rearrangements. Held by TCRdb, this immuneACCESS table contains in-frame sequences only and omits some clones. Under half of the omission traces to an unresolved V gene where checked; the cause of the rest is unknown. The V and J calls and clone size come from that table; D and trimming were worked out from the DNA. This sample comprises approximately 200,000 clones, around 85% of them detected only once. The ten most abundant clones make up about 19% of the sample.

The rearrangement combines TRBV5-8 with TRBJ1-2, with 10 central nucleotides matching TRBD1. Sequencing input: PBMCs or T cells enriched from blood (not recorded which). This TCR came from a man aged 40-50 years who had recovered from COVID-19. The CDR3 protein: CASSPGQGSLGGYTF. The DNA sequence follows: TGTGCCAGCAGTCCGGGACAGGGGAGCTTGGGTGGCTACACCTTC.